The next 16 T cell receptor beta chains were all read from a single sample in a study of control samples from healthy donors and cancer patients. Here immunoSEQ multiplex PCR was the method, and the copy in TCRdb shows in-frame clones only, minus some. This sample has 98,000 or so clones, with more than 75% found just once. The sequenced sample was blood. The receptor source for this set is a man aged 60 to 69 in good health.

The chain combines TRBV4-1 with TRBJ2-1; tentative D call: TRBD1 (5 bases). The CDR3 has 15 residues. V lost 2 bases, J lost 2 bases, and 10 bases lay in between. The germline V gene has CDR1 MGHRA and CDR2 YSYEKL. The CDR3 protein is CASSQPGKAYNEQFF. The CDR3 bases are TGCGCCAGCAGCCAACCAGGGAAAGCCTACAATGAGCAGTTCTTC.

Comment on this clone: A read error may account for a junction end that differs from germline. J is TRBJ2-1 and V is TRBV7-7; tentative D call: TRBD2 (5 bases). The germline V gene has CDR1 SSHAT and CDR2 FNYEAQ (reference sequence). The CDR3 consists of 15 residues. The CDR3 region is CASSLRTGIGNEQFF. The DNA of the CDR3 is TGTGCTAGCAGCTTGCGGACTGGTATCGGCAATGAGCAGTTCTTC.

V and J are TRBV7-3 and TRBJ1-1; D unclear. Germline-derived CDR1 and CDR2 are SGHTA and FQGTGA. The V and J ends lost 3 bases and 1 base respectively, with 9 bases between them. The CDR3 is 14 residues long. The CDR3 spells CASSFSGSNTEAFF. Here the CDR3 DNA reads TGTGCCAGCAGCTTTTCGGGGTCGAACACTGAAGCTTTCTTT.

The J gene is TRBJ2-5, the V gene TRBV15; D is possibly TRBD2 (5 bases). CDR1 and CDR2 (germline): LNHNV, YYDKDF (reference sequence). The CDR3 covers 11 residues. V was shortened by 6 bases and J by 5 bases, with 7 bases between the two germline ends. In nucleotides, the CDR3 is TGTGCCACCAGTACTAGGGAGACCCAGTACTTC. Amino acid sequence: CATSTRETQYF.

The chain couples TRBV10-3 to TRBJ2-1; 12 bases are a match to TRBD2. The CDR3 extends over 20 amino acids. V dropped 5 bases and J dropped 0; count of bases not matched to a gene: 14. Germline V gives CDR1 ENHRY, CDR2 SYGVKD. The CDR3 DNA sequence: TGTGCCATCAGTCCGGCTGGACTAGCGGGGACCCGTAGCTCCTACAATGAGCAGTTCTTC. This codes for CAISPAGLAGTRSSYNEQFF.

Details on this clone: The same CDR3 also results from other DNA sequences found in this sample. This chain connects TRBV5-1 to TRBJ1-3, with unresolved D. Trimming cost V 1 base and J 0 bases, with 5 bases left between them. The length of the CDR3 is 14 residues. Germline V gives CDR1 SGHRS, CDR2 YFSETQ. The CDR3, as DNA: TGCGCCAGCAGCTTGACCACCTCTGGAAACACCATATATTTT. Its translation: CASSLTTSGNTIYF.

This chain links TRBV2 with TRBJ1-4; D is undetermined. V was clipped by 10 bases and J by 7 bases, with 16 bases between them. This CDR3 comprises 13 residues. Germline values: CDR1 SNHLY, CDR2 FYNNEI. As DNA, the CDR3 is TGTGCCATACGACCGGCGAGCGGTGAAAAACTGTTTTTT. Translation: CAIRPASGEKLFF. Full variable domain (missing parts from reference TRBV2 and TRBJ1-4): EPEVTQTPSHQVTQMGQEVILRCVPISNHLYFYWYRQILGQKVEFLVSFYNNEISEKSEIFDDQFSVERPDGSNFTLKIRSTKLEDSAMYFCAIRPASGEKLFFGSGTQLSVL.

The CDR3 DNA reads as TGCAGCGTAGGTATCTACGACAATGAGCAGTTCTTC. Translating it yields CSVGIYDNEQFF. J is TRBJ2-1 and V is TRBV29-1; D not certain. Trimming pared 6 bases from V and 5 bases from J, leaving 11 bases between. Germline-derived CDR1 and CDR2 are SQVTM and ANQGSEA. The CDR3 sequence is 12 residues long.

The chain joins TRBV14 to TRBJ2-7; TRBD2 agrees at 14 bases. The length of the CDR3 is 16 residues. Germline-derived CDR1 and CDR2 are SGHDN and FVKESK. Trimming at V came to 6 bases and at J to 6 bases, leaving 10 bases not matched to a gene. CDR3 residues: CASSELQGLAGVEQYF. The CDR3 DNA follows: TGTGCCAGCAGTGAACTTCAGGGACTAGCGGGAGTCGAGCAGTACTTC.

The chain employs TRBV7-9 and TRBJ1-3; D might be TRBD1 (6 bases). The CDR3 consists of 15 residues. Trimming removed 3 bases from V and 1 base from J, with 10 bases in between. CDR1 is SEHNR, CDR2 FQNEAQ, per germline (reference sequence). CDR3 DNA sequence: TGTGCCAGCAGCTTCAGGGGATCTTCTGGAAACACCATATATTTT. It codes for CASSFRGSSGNTIYF.

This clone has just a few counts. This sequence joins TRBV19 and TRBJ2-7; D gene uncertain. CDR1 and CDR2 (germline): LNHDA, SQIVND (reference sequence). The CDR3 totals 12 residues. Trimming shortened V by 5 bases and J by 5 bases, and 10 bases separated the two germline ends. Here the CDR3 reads CASSASGHEQYF. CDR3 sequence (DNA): TGTGCCAGTAGTGCCTCCGGCCACGAGCAGTACTTC.

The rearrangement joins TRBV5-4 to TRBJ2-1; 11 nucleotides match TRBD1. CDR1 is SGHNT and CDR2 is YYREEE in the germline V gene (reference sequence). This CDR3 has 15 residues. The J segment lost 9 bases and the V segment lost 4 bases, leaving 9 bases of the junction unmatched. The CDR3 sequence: CASSPEDRGRSEQFF. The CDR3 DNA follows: TGTGCCAGCAGCCCCGAGGACAGGGGGCGAAGTGAGCAGTTCTTC.

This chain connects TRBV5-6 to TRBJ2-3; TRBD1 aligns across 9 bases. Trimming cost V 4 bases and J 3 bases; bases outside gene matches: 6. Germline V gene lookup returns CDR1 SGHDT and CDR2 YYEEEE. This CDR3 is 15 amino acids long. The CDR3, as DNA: TGTGCCAGCAGCCCTCCAGGGACAGGGACAGATACGCAGTATTTT. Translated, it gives CASSPPGTGTDTQYF. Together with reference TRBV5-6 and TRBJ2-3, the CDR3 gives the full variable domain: DAGVTQSPTHLIKTRGQQVTLRCSPKSGHDTVSWYQQALGQGPQFIFQYYEEEERQRGNFPDRFSGHQFPNYSSELNVNALLLGDSALYLCASSPPGTGTDTQYFGPGTRLTVL.

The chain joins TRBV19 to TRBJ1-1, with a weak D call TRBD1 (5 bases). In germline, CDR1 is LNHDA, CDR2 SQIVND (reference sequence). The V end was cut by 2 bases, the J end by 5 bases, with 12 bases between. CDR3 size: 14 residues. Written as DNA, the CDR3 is TGTGCCAGTAGTATACAGGGAATTGGGACTGAAGCTTTCTTT. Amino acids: CASSIQGIGTEAFF.

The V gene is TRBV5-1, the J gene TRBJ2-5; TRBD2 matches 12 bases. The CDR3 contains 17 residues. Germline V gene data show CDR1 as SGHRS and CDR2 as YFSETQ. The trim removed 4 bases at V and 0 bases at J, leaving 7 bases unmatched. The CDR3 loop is CASSAGLAGLYQETQYF. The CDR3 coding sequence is TGCGCCAGCAGCGCCGGACTAGCGGGGCTTTACCAAGAGACCCAGTACTTC. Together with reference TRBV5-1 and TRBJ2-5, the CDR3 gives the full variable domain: KAGVTQTPRYLIKTRGQQVTLSCSPISGHRSVSWYQQTPGQGLQFLFEYFSETQRNKGNFPGRFSGRQFSNSRSEMNVSTLELGDSALYLCASSAGLAGLYQETQYFGPGTRLLVL.

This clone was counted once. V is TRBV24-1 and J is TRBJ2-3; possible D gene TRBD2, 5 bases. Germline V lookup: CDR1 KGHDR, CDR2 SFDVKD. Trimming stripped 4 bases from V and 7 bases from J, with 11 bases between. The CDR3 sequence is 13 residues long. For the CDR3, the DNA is TGTGCCACCAGTGACGCGACTATCAATACGCAGTATTTT. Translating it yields CATSDATINTQYF.